These T cell receptor beta chains were read from a single sample in a study of beta chain features in type 1 diabetes. Assay: immunoSEQ multiplex PCR; the TCRdb copy retains only in-frame clones and omits some. The repertoire holds 250,000 or so clones, with 68% as singletons. The sample comprised naive CD4+ T cells from blood. The source of these receptors is a young man in good health. CDR3s include the opening cysteine and the closing phenylalanine or tryptophan. The order of the fields is D gene, V gene, J gene, clone size, CDR3 protein, CDR3 DNA. A D gene is named only where the DNA matches it firmly. The size field is filled for only some rows; it gives once, few, many or a size class.

-,TRBV10-2,TRBJ2-3,-,CASSELRDTQYF,TGCGCCAGCAGTGAGCTCAGAGATACGCAGTATTTT
TRBD1,TRBV28,TRBJ1-2,-,CASSSFGTVYGYTF,TGTGCCAGCAGTAGCTTCGGGACAGTCTATGGCTACACCTTC
TRBD1,TRBV15,TRBJ1-4,few,CATSRLRDRDEKLFF,TGTGCCACCAGCAGGCTCCGGGACAGGGACGAAAAACTGTTTTTT
-,TRBV29-1,TRBJ2-7,-,CSVAPSSYEQYF,TGCAGCGTTGCCCCATCAAGTTACGAGCAGTACTTC
-,TRBV30,TRBJ2-5,few,CAWSVLSGRIIQETQYF,TGTGCCTGGAGTGTATTATCGGGCAGGATTATACAAGAGACCCAGTACTTC
-,TRBV27,TRBJ1-2,-,CASSSGYGYGYTF,TGTGCCAGCAGTTCAGGGTACGGCTATGGCTACACCTTC
-,TRBV28,TRBJ2-7,-,CASSWQGLEQYF,TGTGCCAGCAGTTGGCAGGGTCTCGAGCAGTACTTC
-,TRBV7-2,TRBJ1-1,-,CASSRAGLNTEAFF,TGTGCCAGCAGCCGGGCAGGGTTAAACACTGAAGCTTTCTTT
-,TRBV25-1,TRBJ1-2,-,CASSDPSTGSYGYTF,TGTGCCAGCAGTGATCCTTCCACGGGATCCTACGGCTACACCTTC
-,TRBV30,TRBJ2-5,-,CAWSVGGETQYF,TGTGCCTGGAGTGTAGGAGGAGAGACCCAGTACTTC
-,TRBV29-1,TRBJ2-2,few,CSVVDTGELFF,TGCAGCGTTGTTGACACCGGGGAGCTGTTTTTT
TRBD1,TRBV23-1,TRBJ2-7,-,CASSQRTGADEQYF,TGCGCCAGCAGTCAACGGACAGGGGCCGACGAGCAGTACTTC
TRBD1,TRBV30,TRBJ2-7,-,CAHRPPGQGVGEQYF,TGTGCCCACCGCCCACCGGGACAGGGTGTTGGGGAGCAGTACTTC
-,TRBV5-4,TRBJ2-2,-,CASSLGTAGELFF,TGTGCCAGCAGCTTGGGGACAGCCGGGGAGCTGTTTTTT
-,TRBV10-3,TRBJ1-5,-,CAISQGTSPQHF,TGTGCCATCAGTCAAGGGACATCGCCCCAGCATTTT
-,TRBV30,TRBJ1-1,-,CAWSVVLNTEAFF,TGTGCCTGGAGTGTAGTCCTAAACACTGAAGCTTTCTTT
-,TRBV29-1,TRBJ2-3,few,CSVGGQMMDTQYF,TGCAGCGTTGGAGGTCAGATGATGGATACGCAGTATTTT
-,TRBV25-1,TRBJ2-1,-,CASSEPGKDEQFF,TGTGCCAGCAGTGAACCAGGCAAGGATGAGCAGTTCTTC
-,TRBV20-1,TRBJ2-1,-,CSAPLRAEQFF,TGCAGTGCACCCCTTCGAGCTGAGCAGTTCTTC
TRBD2,TRBV15,TRBJ2-3,-,CATSRRVAGAGDTQYF,TGTGCCACCAGCAGACGGGTAGCGGGGGCAGGAGATACGCAGTATTTT
-,TRBV30,TRBJ1-1,few,CAWGRENTEAFF,TGTGCCTGGGGACGGGAGAACACTGAAGCTTTCTTT
-,TRBV11-2,TRBJ2-1,once,CASRSSFEQFF,TGTGCCAGCAGGTCTAGCTTTGAGCAGTTCTTC
TRBD1,TRBV6-4,TRBJ1-1,-,CASSSGGEAFF,TGTGCCAGCAGTTCAGGGGGCGAAGCTTTCTTT
-,TRBV30,TRBJ1-2,-,CAWTLGADYYGYTF,TGTGCCTGGACCTTAGGGGCTGACTACTATGGCTACACCTTC
-,TRBV4-2,TRBJ2-1,-,CASSQEGSGSSYNEQFF,TGTGCCAGCAGCCAAGAGGGATCCGGGAGCTCCTACAATGAGCAGTTCTTC
-,TRBV30,TRBJ2-5,few,CAWGRSQGMETQYF,TGTGCCTGGGGACGCTCACAGGGAATGGAGACCCAGTACTTC
TRBD1,TRBV25-1,TRBJ2-7,-,CASSEMGAQGVVEQYF,TGTGCCAGCAGTGAGATGGGTGCGCAGGGGGTGGTTGAGCAGTACTTC
-,TRBV7-9,TRBJ2-7,-,CASSRELWQSSEYF,TGTGCCAGCAGCCGGGAGTTGTGGCAGTCCTCGGAGTACTTC
-,TRBV7-9,TRBJ1-2,-,CASSLANYGYTF,TGTGCCAGCAGCTTAGCGAACTATGGCTACACCTTC
TRBD2,TRBV4-3,TRBJ2-1,-,CASSQEAEGTSGQFF,TGCGCCAGCAGCCAAGAGGCTGAAGGGACTAGCGGTCAGTTCTTC
TRBD2,TRBV15,TRBJ2-3,-,CATSRDMLAGTTDTQYF,TGTGCCACCAGCAGAGATATGCTAGCGGGGACCACAGATACGCAGTATTTT
-,TRBV6-5,TRBJ2-3,-,CASREDSTDTQYF,TGTGCCAGCAGGGAAGATAGCACAGATACGCAGTATTTT